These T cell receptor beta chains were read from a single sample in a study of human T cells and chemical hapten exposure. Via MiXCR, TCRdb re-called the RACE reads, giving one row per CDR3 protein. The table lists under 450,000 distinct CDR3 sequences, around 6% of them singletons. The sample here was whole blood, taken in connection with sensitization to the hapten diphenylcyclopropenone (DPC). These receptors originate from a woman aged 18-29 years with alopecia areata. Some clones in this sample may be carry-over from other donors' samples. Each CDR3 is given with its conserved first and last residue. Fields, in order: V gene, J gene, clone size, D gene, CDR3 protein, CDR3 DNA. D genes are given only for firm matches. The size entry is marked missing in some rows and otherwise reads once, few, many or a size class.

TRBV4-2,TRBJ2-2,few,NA,CASRQAANTGELFF,TGTGCCAGCAGGCAAGCGGCGAACACCGGGGAGCTGTTTTTT
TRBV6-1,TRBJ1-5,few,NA,CASSAVNQGNQPQHF,TGTGCCAGCAGTGCCGTAAACCAGGGGAATCAGCCCCAGCATTTT
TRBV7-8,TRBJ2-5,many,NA,CASSLLPETQYF,TGTGCCAGCAGCTTGCTCCCGGAGACCCAGTACTTC
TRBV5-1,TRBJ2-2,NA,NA,CASSKGLNTGELFF,TGCGCCAGCAGCAAGGGCCTCAACACCGGGGAGCTGTTTTTT
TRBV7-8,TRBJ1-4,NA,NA,CASRFQGVEKLFF,TGTGCCAGCCGATTTCAGGGAGTCGAAAAACTGTTTTTT
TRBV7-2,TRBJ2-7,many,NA,CASSPFGSYEQYF,TGTGCCAGCAGCCCCTTCGGATCGTACGAGCAGTACTTC
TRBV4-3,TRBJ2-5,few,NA,CASSQGKGSETQYF,TGCGCCAGCAGCCAAGGGAAAGGGTCGGAGACCCAGTACTTC
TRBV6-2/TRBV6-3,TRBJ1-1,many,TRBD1,CASSPHNPGRTGSDTEAFF,TGTGCCAGCAGTCCCCATAACCCCGGAAGGACAGGGTCGGACACTGAAGCTTTCTTT
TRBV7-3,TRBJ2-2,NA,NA,CASSLLGSGTNTGELFF,TGTGCCAGCAGCTTACTAGGGTCAGGGACGAACACCGGGGAGCTGTTTTTT
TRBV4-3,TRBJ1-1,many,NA,CASSQEGANTEAFF,TGCGCCAGCAGCCAAGAAGGGGCGAACACTGAAGCTTTCTTT
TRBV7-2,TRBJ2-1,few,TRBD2,CASSLAPAGGNEQFF,TGTGCCAGCAGCTTAGCCCCAGCGGGGGGCAATGAGCAGTTCTTC
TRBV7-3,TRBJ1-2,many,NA,CASSPTPQDGIYGYTF,TGTGCCAGCAGCCCAACCCCCCAGGACGGAATCTATGGCTACACCTTC
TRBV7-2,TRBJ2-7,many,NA,CASSLGTASYEQYF,TGTGCCAGCAGCTTAGGGACCGCTTCCTACGAGCAGTACTTC
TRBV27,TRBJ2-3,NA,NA,CASSVTFPSLDTQYF,TGTGCCAGCAGTGTTACCTTCCCATCTTTAGATACGCAGTATTTT
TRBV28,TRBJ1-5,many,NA,CASSSGEDQPQHF,TGTGCCAGCAGCAGTGGGGAAGATCAGCCCCAGCATTTT
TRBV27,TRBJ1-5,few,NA,CASSFQGGHRNQPQHF,TGTGCCAGCAGTTTCCAGGGAGGGCACCGCAATCAGCCCCAGCATTTT
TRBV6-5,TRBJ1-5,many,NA,CASRPQGRGNQPQHF,TGTGCCAGCAGACCACAGGGAAGGGGCAATCAGCCCCAGCATTTT
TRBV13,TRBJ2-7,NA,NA,CASSRKASSYEQYF,TGTGCCAGCAGTCGAAAAGCGAGCTCCTACGAGCAGTACTTC
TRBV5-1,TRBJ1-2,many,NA,CASSLFLGNYGYTF,TGCGCCAGCAGCTTGTTTCTGGGCAACTATGGCTACACCTTC
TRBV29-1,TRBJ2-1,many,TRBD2,CSVWTSGGYGQFF,TGCAGCGTGTGGACTAGCGGGGGGTATGGGCAGTTCTTC
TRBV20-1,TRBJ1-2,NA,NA,CSARQAANYGYTF,TGCAGTGCTAGACAGGCAGCTAACTATGGCTACACCTTC
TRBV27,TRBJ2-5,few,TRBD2,CASSGLAGGQQETQYF,TGTGCCAGCAGCGGACTAGCGGGGGGGCAACAAGAGACCCAGTACTTC
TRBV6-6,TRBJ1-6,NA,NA,CASVTGAGVNSPLHF,TGTGCCAGCGTAACGGGGGCAGGGGTGAATTCACCCCTCCACTTT
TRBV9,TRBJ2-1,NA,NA,CASSYRGQVYDEQFF,TGTGCCAGCAGCTATAGGGGTCAGGTTTACGATGAGCAGTTCTTC
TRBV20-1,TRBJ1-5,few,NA,CSASPGDQPQHF,TGCAGTGCTAGCCCGGGGGATCAGCCCCAGCATTTT
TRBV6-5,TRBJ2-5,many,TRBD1,CASRDRAETQYF,TGTGCCAGCCGGGACAGAGCGGAGACCCAGTACTTC
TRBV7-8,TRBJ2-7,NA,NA,CASRSTVFGYEQYF,TGTGCCAGCAGGTCCACGGTATTCGGGTACGAGCAGTACTTC
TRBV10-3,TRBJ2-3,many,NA,CAIQQDRTDTQYF,TGTGCCATCCAACAGGACCGCACAGATACGCAGTATTTT
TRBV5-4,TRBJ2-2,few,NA,CASSSYDGRGGELFF,TGTGCCAGCAGCTCCTATGACGGACGGGGTGGGGAGCTGTTTTTT
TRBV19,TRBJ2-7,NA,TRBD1,CASSCWDSSYEQYF,TGTGCCAGTAGTTGCTGGGACAGCTCCTACGAGCAGTACTTC
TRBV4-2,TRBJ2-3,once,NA,CASSQVELSTDTQYF,TGTGCCAGCAGCCAAGTCGAACTTAGCACAGATACGCAGTATTTT
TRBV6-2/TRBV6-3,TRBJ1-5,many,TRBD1,CASRKQGIQPQHF,TGTGCCAGCAGGAAACAGGGGATTCAGCCCCAGCATTTT
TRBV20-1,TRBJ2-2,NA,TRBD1,CSARAMGQGNTGELFF,TGCAGTGCTAGAGCGATGGGACAGGGGAACACCGGGGAGCTGTTTTTT
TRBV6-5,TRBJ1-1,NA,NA,CASSSRTGYTEAFF,TGTGCCAGCAGTTCACGTACAGGGTACACTGAAGCTTTCTTT
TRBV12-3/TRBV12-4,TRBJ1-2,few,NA,CASRRAVQNGYTF,TGTGCCAGCAGAAGGGCAGTACAAAATGGCTACACCTTC
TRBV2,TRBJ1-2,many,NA,CASSARFTNYGYTF,TGTGCCAGCAGTGCGAGATTCACTAACTATGGCTACACCTTC
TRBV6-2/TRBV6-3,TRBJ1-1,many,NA,CASGVGTEAFF,TGTGCCTCCGGGGTGGGCACTGAAGCTTTCTTT
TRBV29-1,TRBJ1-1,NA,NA,CSVAGRELIPEAFF,TGCAGCGTTGCCGGCAGGGAGCTCATCCCTGAAGCTTTCTTT
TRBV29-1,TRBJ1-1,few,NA,CSVQVRTEAFF,TGCAGCGTACAGGTTCGCACTGAAGCTTTCTTT
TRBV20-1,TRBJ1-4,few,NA,CSTNRGQLNEKLFF,TGCAGTACCAACCGGGGACAACTTAATGAAAAACTGTTTTTT
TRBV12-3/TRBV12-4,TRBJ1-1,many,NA,CASSSRTENTEAFF,TGTGCCAGCAGTTCCAGGACAGAGAACACTGAAGCTTTCTTT
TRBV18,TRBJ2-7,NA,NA,CASSPRGKVYEQYF,TGTGCCAGCTCACCACGCGGAAAGGTTTACGAGCAGTACTTC
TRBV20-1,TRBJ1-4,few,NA,CSAMNGPEMSTPYEKLFF,TGCAGTGCTATGAATGGGCCAGAGATGAGTACGCCGTATGAAAAACTGTTTTTT
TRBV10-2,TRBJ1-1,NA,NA,CASSESTGTDEAFF,TGCGCCAGCAGTGAGTCTACAGGGACCGATGAAGCTTTCTTT
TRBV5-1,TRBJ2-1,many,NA,CASSDWNEQFF,TGCGCCAGCAGCGATTGGAATGAGCAGTTCTTC
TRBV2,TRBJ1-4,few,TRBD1,CASSAEGTGHEKLFF,TGTGCCAGCAGTGCGGAAGGGACAGGGCACGAAAAACTGTTTTTT
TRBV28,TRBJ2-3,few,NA,CASSSGGLTDTQYF,TGTGCCAGCAGTTCCGGGGGACTCACAGATACGCAGTATTTT
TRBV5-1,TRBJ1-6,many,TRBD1,CASSLQRQGGSPLHF,TGCGCCAGCAGCTTGCAACGACAGGGAGGGTCACCCCTCCACTTT
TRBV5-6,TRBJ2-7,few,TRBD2,CASSPGGFSIEQYF,TGTGCCAGCAGCCCGGGGGGGTTCTCAATCGAGCAGTACTTC
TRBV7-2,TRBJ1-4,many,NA,CASSLAGGGLFF,TGTGCCAGCAGCTTAGCAGGGGGGGGACTGTTTTTT
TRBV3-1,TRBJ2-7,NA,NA,CASSPTGLDYEQYF,TGTGCCAGCAGCCCCACTGGGTTAGACTACGAGCAGTACTTC
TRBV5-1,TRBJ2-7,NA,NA,CASSFSLAVYEQYF,TGCGCCAGCAGCTTTTCTCTCGCCGTCTACGAGCAGTACTTC
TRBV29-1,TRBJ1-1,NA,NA,CSCTEGVGTEAFF,TGCAGCTGTACCGAGGGGGTAGGCACTGAAGCTTTCTTT
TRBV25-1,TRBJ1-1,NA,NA,CASSEGREYTEAFF,TGTGCCAGCAGTGAGGGGCGGGAGTACACTGAAGCTTTCTTT
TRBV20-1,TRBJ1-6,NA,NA,CSARDPGRSNSPLHF,TGCAGTGCTAGAGATCCCGGCCGGAGTAATTCACCCCTCCACTTT
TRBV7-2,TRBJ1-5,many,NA,CASSLTGVLNQPQHF,TGTGCCAGCAGTCTTACCGGGGTCCTCAATCAGCCCCAGCATTTT
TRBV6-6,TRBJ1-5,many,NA,CASSDNQPQHF,TGTGCCAGCAGTGATAATCAGCCCCAGCATTTT
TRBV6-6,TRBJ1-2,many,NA,CASSSGQGMGYTF,TGTGCCAGCAGTTCTGGACAAGGGATGGGCTACACCTTC
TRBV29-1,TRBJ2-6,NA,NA,CSVVPGSGANVLTF,TGCAGCGTTGTTCCAGGCTCTGGGGCCAACGTCCTGACTTTC